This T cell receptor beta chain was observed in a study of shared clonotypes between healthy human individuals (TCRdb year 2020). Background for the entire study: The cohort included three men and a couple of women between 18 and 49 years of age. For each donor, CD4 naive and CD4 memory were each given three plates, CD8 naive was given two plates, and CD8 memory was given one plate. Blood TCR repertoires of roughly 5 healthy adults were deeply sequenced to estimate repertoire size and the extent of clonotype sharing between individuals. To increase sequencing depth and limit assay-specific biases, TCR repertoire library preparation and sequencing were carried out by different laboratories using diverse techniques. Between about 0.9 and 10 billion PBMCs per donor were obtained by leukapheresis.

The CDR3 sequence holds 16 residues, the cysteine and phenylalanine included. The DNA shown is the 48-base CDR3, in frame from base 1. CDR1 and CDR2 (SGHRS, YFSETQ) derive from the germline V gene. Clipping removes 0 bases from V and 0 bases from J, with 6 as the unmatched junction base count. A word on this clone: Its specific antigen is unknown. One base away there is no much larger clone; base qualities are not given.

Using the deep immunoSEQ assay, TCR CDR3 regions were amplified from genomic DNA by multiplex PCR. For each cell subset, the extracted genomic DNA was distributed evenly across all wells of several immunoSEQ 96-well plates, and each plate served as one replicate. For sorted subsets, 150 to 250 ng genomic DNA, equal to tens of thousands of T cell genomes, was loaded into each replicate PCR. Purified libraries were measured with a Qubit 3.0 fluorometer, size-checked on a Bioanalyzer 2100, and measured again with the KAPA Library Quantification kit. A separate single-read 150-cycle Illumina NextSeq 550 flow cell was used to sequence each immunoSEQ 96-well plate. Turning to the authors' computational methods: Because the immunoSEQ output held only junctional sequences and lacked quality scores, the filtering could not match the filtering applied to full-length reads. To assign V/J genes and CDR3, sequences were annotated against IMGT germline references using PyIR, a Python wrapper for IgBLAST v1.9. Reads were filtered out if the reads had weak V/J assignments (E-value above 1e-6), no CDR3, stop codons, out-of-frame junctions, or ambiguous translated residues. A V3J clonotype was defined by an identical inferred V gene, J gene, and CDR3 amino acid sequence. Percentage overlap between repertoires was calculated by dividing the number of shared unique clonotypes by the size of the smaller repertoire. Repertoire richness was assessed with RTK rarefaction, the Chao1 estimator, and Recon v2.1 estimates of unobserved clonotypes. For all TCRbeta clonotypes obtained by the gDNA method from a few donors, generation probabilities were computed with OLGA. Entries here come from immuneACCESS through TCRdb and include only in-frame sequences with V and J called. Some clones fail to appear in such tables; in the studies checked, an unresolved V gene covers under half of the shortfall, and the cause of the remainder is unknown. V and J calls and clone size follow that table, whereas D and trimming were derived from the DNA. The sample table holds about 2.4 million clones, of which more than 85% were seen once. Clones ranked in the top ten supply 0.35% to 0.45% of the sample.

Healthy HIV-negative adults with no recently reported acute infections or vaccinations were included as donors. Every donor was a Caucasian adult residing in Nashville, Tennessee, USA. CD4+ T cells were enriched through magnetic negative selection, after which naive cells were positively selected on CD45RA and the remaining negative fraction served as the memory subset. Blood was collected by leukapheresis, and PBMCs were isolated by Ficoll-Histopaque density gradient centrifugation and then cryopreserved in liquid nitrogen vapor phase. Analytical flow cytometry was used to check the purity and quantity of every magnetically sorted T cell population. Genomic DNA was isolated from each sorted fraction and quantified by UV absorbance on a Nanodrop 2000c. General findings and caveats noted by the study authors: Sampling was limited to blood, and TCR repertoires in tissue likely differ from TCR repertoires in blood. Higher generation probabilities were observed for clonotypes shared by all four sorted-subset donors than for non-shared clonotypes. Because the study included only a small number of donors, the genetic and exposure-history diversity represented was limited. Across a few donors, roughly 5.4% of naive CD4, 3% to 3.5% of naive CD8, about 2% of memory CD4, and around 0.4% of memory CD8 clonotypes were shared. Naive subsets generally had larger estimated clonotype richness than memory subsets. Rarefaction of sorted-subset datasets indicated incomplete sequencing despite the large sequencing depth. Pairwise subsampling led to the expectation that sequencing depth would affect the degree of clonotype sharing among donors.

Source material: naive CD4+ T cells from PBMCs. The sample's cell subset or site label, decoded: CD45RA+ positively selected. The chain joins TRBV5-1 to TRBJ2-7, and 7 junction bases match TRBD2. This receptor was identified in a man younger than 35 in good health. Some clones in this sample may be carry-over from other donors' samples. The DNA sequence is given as TGCGCCAGCAGCTTGGCCCAAGCGGGGCCCTCCTACGAGCAGTACTTC. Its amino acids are CASSLAQAGPSYEQYF.